The 14 T cell receptor beta chains listed next were all sequenced from one sample in a study of T cells in Graves' hyperthyroidism and ophthalmopathy. The TCR beta CDR3 regions underwent amplification using RNA transcripts as the source. HTBI primers were the set used in a first-round RT-PCR of the TCR CDR3. TCRdb passed the multiplex PCR reads through MiXCR, listing each CDR3 protein once. This table has about 620,000 distinct CDR3 sequences, roughly 15% appearing once. The sample consisted of blood. The receptors derive from a woman in her thirties with Graves' hyperthyroidism.

This sequence joins TRBV5-8 and TRBJ2-1; D unclear. The CDR3 is 14 residues long. Germline V lookup: CDR1 SGHTS, CDR2 YDEGEE. With 2 bases removed from V and 0 bases from J, the gap between germline ends came to 6 bases. CDR3 amino acids: CASSFISSYNEQFF. As DNA, the CDR3 is TGTGCCAGCAGCTTCATAAGCTCCTACAATGAGCAGTTCTTC.

This clonotype was counted at least ten times. The chain couples TRBV28 to TRBJ1-1; no clear D gene. This CDR3 has 13 residues. Germline lookup yields CDR1 MDHEN and CDR2 SYDVKM. Trimming took off 5 bases at V and 1 base at J, with 8 bases between the two ends. DNA of the CDR3: TGTGCCAGCAGTACATCTGGGAACACTGAAGCTTTCTTT. Its protein product is CASSTSGNTEAFF.

This clonotype was seen at least ten times. This sequence joins TRBV6-1 and TRBJ2-7, with D hard to call. V was trimmed by 2 bases and J by 4 bases, leaving 6 bases between them. The germline V gene has CDR1 MNHNS and CDR2 SASEGT. This CDR3 has 12 residues. The CDR3 region has the DNA TGTGCCAGCAGTGAACGGGCATACGAGCAGTACTTC. Translated: CASSERAYEQYF.

J is TRBJ1-4 and V is TRBV5-1; tentative D call: TRBD1 (5 bases). The ends were cut back, 0 bases at V and 0 bases at J, with 9 bases in the middle. This CDR3 contains 16 residues. Germline V CDR1 and CDR2: SGHRS, YFSETQ. This CDR3 reads CASSLVQAATNEKLFF. In DNA form, the CDR3 reads TGCGCCAGCAGCTTGGTACAGGCTGCAACTAATGAAAAACTGTTTTTT.

This clonotype was picked up many times. At one of its ends the junction is not consistent with the germline gene, which may arise from a read error. In DNA form, the CDR3 reads TGTGCCTGGAGTCCCTCTCGGGTCAACGAGGAGTACTTC. It codes for CAWSPSRVNEEYF. V is TRBV30 and J is TRBJ2-7; D remains ambiguous. The CDR3 runs 13 residues. Germline values: CDR1 GTSNPN, CDR2 SVGIG (reference sequence).

This clonotype was recorded many times. This sequence joins TRBV28 and TRBJ2-5, with D uncertain. Germline values: CDR1 MDHEN, CDR2 SYDVKM. The CDR3 is 12 residues long. Trimming left V 1 base short and J 5 bases short, with 5 bases between. CDR3 sequence (DNA): TGTGCCAGCAGTTTATTAAGGGAGACCCAGTACTTC. Translated: CASSLLRETQYF. The full variable domain, with the rest looked up from reference TRBV28 and TRBJ2-5, is DVKVTQSSRYLVKRTGEKVFLECVQDMDHENMFWYRQDPGLGLRLIYFSYDVKMKEKGDIPEGYSVSREKKERFSLILESASTNQTSMYLCASSLLRETQYFGPGTRLLVL.

This clonotype was counted at least ten times. The chain employs TRBV28 and TRBJ2-5; maybe TRBD2 (5 bases). CDR1 and CDR2 (germline): MDHEN, SYDVKM. The CDR3 length is 12 residues. V lost 7 bases and J 1 base, leaving 7 bases between the germline ends. CDR3 DNA sequence: TGTGCCAGCATCGGAGGCCAAGAGACCCAGTACTTC. Its translation is CASIGGQETQYF.

V and J are TRBV4-1 and TRBJ1-2; 10 bases fit TRBD1. J gave up 5 bases and V 2 bases, and 14 bases lay outside the gene matches. The CDR3 is made up of 18 amino acids. Germline V lookup: CDR1 MGHRA, CDR2 YSYEKL. CDR3 DNA: TGCGCCAGCAGCCAACCTCCCCCCCGGGACAGGGGAGTTTATGGCTACACCTTC. Protein: CASSQPPPRDRGVYGYTF.

This chain connects TRBV28 to TRBJ2-2; 12 bases are shared with TRBD2. The CDR3 has 20 amino acids. Germline loops: CDR1 MDHEN, CDR2 SYDVKM. With 5 bases clipped from V and 1 base from J, the junction kept 14 bases outside the gene matches. The CDR3 DNA sequence: TGTGCCAGCAGTAAAAGCCGCCTCAAACTAGCGGGAGGGAACACCGGGGAGCTGTTTTTT. Translated: CASSKSRLKLAGGNTGELFF.

The chain uses TRBV6-6 and TRBJ1-3, with D possibly being TRBD1 (5 bases). The CDR3 runs 16 residues. CDR1 is MNHNY, CDR2 SVGAGI, per germline (reference sequence). V was pared by 0 bases and J by 4 bases, with 13 bases between. CDR3 loop: CASSYSGLEYGNTIYF. CDR3 sequence (DNA): TGTGCCAGCAGTTACTCGGGACTTGAATACGGAAACACCATATATTTT.

The CDR3 region is CASSPPQGPYGYTF. The CDR3 coding sequence is TGTGCCAGCAGCCCCCCACAGGGCCCCTATGGCTACACCTTC. The chain links TRBV5-6 to TRBJ1-2; a weak D match, TRBD1 (6 bases). Germline CDR1 reads SGHDT; CDR2 reads YYEEEE. The length of the CDR3 is 14 residues. The ends were cut back, 4 bases at V and 4 bases at J, with 14 bases in the middle. The full variable domain, with the rest looked up from reference TRBV5-6 and TRBJ1-2, is DAGVTQSPTHLIKTRGQQVTLRCSPKSGHDTVSWYQQALGQGPQFIFQYYEEEERQRGNFPDRFSGHQFPNYSSELNVNALLLGDSALYLCASSPPQGPYGYTFGSGTRLTVV.

The chain uses TRBV7-6 and TRBJ2-7; tentative D call: TRBD2 (6 bases). The V and J ends lost 4 bases and 7 bases respectively, with 17 bases between them. This CDR3 contains 14 residues. Germline CDR1 SGHVS, CDR2 FNYEAQ. This CDR3 is CASSSERGLGEQYF. The CDR3 DNA follows: TGTGCCAGCAGCTCCGAGAGGGGACTTGGAGAGCAGTACTTC. Supplemented by reference TRBV7-6 and TRBJ2-7, the full variable domain reads GAGVSQSPRYKVTKRGQDVALRCDPISGHVSLYWYRQALGQGPEFLTYFNYEAQQDKSGLPNDRFSAERPEGSISTLTIQRTEQRDSAMYRCASSSERGLGEQYFGPGTRLTVT.

As concerns this clonotype: A much bigger clone sits one base away, suggesting this may be a read error. Because it lacks the conserved phenylalanine or tryptophan at the end, this CDR3 is likely a read error. This chain uses TRBV24-1 with TRBJ2-3, with D hard to call. Germline CDR1 is KGHDR and CDR2 is SFDVKD. The germline V and J ends were trimmed by 5 bases and 0 bases, with 5 bases remaining between them. The CDR3 covers 13 residues. CDR3 DNA sequence: TGTGCCACCAGTGGTCGGAGCACAGATACGCAGTATCTT. Encoded protein: CATSGRSTDTQYL.

This chain links TRBV24-1 with TRBJ2-1; 7 bases match TRBD2. This CDR3 has 18 residues. Germline CDR1 and CDR2: KGHDR and SFDVKD. The junction had 13 bases not matched to a gene; V was cut back by 3 bases and J by 3 bases. The CDR3 protein is CATSDVPGGGGGYNEQFF. The CDR3 region has the DNA TGTGCCACCAGTGATGTCCCCGGCGGGGGAGGTGGCTACAATGAGCAGTTCTTC.